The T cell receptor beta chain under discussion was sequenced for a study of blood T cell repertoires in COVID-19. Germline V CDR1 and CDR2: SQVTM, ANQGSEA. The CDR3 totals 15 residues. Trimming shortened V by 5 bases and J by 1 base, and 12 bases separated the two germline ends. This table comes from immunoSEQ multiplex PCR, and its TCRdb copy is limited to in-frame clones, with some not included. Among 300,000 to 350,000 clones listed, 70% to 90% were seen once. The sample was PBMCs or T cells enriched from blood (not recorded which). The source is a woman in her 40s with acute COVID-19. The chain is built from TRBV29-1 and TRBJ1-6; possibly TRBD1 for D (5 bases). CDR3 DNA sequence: TGCAGCGTTAAACAGGATTTGTCCTATAATTCACCCCTCCACTTT. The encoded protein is CSVKQDLSYNSPLHF. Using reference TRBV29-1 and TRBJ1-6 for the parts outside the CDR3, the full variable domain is SAVISQKPSRDICQRGTSLTIQCQVDSQVTMMFWYRQQPGQSLTLIATANQGSEATYESGFVIDKFPISRPNLTFSTLTVSNMSPEDSSIYLCSVKQDLSYNSPLHFGNGTRLTVT.